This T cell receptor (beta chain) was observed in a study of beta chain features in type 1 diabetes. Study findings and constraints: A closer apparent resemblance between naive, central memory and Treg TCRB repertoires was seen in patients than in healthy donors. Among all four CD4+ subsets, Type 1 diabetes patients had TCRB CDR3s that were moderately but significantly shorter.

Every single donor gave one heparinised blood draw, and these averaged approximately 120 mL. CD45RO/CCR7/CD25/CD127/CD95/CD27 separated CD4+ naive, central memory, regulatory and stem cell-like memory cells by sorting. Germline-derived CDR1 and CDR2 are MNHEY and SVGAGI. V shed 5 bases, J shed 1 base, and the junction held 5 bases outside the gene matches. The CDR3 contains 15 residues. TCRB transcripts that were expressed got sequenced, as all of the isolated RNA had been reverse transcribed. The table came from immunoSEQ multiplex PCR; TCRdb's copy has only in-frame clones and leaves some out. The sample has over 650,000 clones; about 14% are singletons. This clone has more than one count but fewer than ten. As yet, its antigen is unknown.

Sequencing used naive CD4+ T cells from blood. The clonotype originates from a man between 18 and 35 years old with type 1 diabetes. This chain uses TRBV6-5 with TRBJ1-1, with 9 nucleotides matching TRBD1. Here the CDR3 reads CASSPGTGSNTEAFF. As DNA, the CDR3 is TGTGCCAGCAGTCCCGGGACAGGGTCGAACACTGAAGCTTTCTTT.